The 5 T cell receptor beta chains listed next were all sequenced from one sample in a study of immune evolution from preneoplasia to lung adenocarcinoma. TCRdb keeps only in-frame clones here, not all; method: immunoSEQ multiplex PCR. The sample contains over 3,500 clones, about 80% of which appear only once. The sequenced sample consisted of FFPE minimally invasive lung adenocarcinoma tissue. The origin of the receptors is a person aged 70 to 85 with lung adenocarcinoma.

This clone was detected a few times. The chain links TRBV7-8 to TRBJ2-7; no reliable D call. Germline V gene sequence: CDR1 SGHVS, CDR2 FQNEAQ. This CDR3 comprises 14 residues. Trimming removed 5 bases from V and 5 bases from J, with 16 bases in between. CDR3 coding DNA: TGTGCCAGCAGCCCTACTTTAGTAGGAAACGAGCAGTACTTC. Amino acid sequence: CASSPTLVGNEQYF.

The genes are TRBV13 and TRBJ1-5; D not resolved. The CDR3 is made up of 17 amino acids. Germline V CDR1 and CDR2: PRHDT, FYEKMQ (reference sequence). With 1 base removed from V and 0 bases from J, the gap between germline ends came to 13 bases. CDR3 sequence: CASSLEGSVHSNQPQHF. The CDR3 region has the DNA TGTGCCAGCAGCTTAGAGGGCAGTGTGCATAGCAATCAGCCCCAGCATTTT.

V and J are TRBV9 and TRBJ1-2; no definite D call. The ends were cut back, 3 bases at V and 4 bases at J, with 19 bases in the middle. CDR3 length equals 16 residues. The germline CDR1 and CDR2 sequences are SGDLS and YYNGEE. The CDR3 sequence is CASSARTKAEGYGYTF. The CDR3 DNA reads TGTGCCAGCAGCGCTCGGACGAAGGCTGAGGGCTATGGCTACACCTTC.

This chain uses TRBV5-1 with TRBJ1-1, with D possibly TRBD1 on 6 matching bases. V was trimmed by 2 bases and J by 1 base, leaving 9 bases between them. The CDR3 totals 14 residues. The V gene's germline CDR1 is SGHRS and CDR2 YFSETQ. This chain's CDR3 is CASSFQGRNTEAFF. The CDR3 DNA reads as TGCGCCAGCAGCTTCCAGGGGAGGAACACTGAAGCTTTCTTT.

This clone was counted once. The rearrangement joins TRBV30 to TRBJ1-3; unclear D gene. Germline lookup yields CDR1 GTSNPN and CDR2 SVGIG (reference sequence). CDR3 length: 13 residues. V lost 5 bases to trimming and J lost 0 bases, with 8 bases between them. The CDR3 region has the DNA TGTGCCTGGGACACCGGCTCTGGAAACACCATATATTTT. Its translation: CAWDTGSGNTIYF.